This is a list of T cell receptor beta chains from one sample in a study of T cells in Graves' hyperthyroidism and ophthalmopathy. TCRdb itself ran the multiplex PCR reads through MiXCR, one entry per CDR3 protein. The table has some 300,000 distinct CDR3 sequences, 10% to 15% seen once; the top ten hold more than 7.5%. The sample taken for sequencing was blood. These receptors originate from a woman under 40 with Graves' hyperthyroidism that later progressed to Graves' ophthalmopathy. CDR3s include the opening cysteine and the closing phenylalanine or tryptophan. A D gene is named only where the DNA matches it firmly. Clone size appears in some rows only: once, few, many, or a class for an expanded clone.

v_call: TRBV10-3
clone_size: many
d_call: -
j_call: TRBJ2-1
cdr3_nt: TGTGCCATCAGTAAGGACTACAATGAGCAGTTCTTC
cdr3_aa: CAISKDYNEQFF

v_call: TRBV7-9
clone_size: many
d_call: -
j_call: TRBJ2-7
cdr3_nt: TGTGCCAGCAGCTTAGCCCTCACGGGGGCCTACGAGCAGTACTTC
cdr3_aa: CASSLALTGAYEQYF

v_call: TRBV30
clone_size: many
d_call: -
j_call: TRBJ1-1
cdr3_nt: TGTGCCTGGAGTGCCTCGAGAGGGTCAGAAGCTTTCTTT
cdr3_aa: CAWSASRGSEAFF

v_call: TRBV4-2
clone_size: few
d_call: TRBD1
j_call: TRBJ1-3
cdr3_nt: TGTGCCAGCAGCCAAGAACACGGACAGGGAGAAAACACCATATATTTT
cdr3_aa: CASSQEHGQGENTIYF

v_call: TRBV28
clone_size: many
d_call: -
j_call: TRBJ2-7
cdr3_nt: TGTGCCAGCAGTTTACCAGGGCTGCCGTCGGGGGAGCAGTACTTC
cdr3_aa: CASSLPGLPSGEQYF

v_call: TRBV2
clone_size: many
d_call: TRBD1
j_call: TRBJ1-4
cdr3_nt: TGTGCCAGCAGTGAACCAACAGGGGGGGTTAAAAATGAAAAACTGTTTTTT
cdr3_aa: CASSEPTGGVKNEKLFF

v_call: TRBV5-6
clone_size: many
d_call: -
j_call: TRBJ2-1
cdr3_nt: TGTGCCAGCAGCCTTTGGGGGATAAAGTTGGGGCATAACAATGAGCAGTTCTTC
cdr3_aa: CASSLWGIKLGHNNEQFF

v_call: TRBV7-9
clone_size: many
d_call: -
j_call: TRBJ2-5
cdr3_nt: TGTGCCAGCAGCTTAGCGCTGGGGAGCGAGACCCAGTACTTC
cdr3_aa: CASSLALGSETQYF

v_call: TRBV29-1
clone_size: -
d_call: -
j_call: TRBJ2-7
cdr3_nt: TGCAGCGTTGAGAACGAGTCCTACGAGCAGTACTTC
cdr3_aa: CSVENESYEQYF

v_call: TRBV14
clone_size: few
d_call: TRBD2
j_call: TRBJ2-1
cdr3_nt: TGTGCCAGCAGCCAAGATGGCCCACTAGCGGACCTGTGGAATGAGCAGTTCTTC
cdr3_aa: CASSQDGPLADLWNEQFF

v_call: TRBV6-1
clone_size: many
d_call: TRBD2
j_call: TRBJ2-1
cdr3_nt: TGTGCCAGCAGGCCGTCGGGACTAGCGGGAGAAGGGGGTTACAATGAGCAGTTCTTC
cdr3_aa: CASRPSGLAGEGGYNEQFF

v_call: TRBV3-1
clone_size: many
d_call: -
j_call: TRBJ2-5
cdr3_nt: TGTGCCAGCAGCCACAAATTGCACAGGCCTTTACAAGAGACCCAGTACTTC
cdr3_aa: CASSHKLHRPLQETQYF

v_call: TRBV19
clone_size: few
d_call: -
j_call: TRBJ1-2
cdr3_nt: TGTGCCAGTAGTAAGCGGGACTGGGATGGCTACACCTTC
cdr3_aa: CASSKRDWDGYTF

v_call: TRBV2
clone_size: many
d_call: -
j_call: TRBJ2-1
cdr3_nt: TGTGCCAGCAGTGAAGTAGCGATTGAGCAGTTCTTC
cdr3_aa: CASSEVAIEQFF

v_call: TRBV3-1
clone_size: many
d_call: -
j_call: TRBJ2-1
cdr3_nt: TGTGCCAGCAGCCAAGATATGAGCGGCCCCTACAATGAGCAGTTCTTC
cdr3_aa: CASSQDMSGPYNEQFF

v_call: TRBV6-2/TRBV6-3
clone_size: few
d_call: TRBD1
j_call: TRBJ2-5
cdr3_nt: TGTGCCAGCAGTTCAGCCGGGACAGGGGAGACCCAGTACTTC
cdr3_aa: CASSSAGTGETQYF

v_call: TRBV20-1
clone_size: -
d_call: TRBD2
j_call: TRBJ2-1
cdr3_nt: TGCAGTGCGGACCCGACTAGCGGGAGCGCCAATGAGCAGTTCTTC
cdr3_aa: CSADPTSGSANEQFF

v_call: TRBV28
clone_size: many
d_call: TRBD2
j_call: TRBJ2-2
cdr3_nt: TGTGCCAGCAGTTTGGTACCCATAGCGGGAGGCCGGGTGTCCGGGGAGCTGTTTTTT
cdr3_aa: CASSLVPIAGGRVSGELFF

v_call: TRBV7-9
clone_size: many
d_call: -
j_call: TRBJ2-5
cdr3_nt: TGTGCCAGCAGCAAATCAGGGGGGGAGACCCAGTACTTC
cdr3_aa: CASSKSGGETQYF

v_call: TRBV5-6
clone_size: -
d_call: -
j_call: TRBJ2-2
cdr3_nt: TGTGCCAGCAGCTTAAGCCCAATTGACACCGGGGAGCTGTTTTTT
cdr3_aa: CASSLSPIDTGELFF

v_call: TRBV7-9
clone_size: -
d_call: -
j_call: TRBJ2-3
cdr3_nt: TGTGCCAGCAGCCAAAAGGGGGGAGAAGATACGCAGTATTTT
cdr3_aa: CASSQKGGEDTQYF

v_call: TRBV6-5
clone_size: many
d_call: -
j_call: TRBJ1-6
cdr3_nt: TGTGCCAGCAGTTACGGTCGGAATTCACCCCTCCACTTT
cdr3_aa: CASSYGRNSPLHF

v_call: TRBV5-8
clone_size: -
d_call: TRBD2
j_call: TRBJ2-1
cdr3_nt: TGTGCCAGCAGCTTTGGACTAGCGGGAGAGGATGAGCAGTTCTTC
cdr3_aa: CASSFGLAGEDEQFF

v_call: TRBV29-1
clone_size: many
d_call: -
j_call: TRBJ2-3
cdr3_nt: TGCAGCGTTGAAGATGTCACAGGTGGGGATAGTCCTGATACGCAGTATTTT
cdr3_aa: CSVEDVTGGDSPDTQYF

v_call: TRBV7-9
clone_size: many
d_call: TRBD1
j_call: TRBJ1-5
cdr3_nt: TGTGCCAGCAGCCCTGGGAGGGGGCAGGGCGGCAATCAGCCCCAGCATTTT
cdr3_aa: CASSPGRGQGGNQPQHF

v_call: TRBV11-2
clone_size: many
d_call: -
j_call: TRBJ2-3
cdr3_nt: TGTGCCAGCAGCTTGTCAGATACGCAGTATTTT
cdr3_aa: CASSLSDTQYF

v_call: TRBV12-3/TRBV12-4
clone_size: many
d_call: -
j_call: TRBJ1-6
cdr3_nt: TGTGCCAGCAGTTTAAAGAGATCCTATAATTCACCCCTCCACTTT
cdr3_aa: CASSLKRSYNSPLHF

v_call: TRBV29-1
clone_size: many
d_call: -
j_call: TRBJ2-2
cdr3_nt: TGCAGCGTTCAGGGGACACCTTACACCGGGGAGCTGTTTTTT
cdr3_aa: CSVQGTPYTGELFF

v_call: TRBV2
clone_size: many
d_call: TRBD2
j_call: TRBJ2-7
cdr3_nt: TGTGCCAGCACCCTAGGGACTAGCGGGAGCTACGGCTACGAGCAGTACTTC
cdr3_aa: CASTLGTSGSYGYEQYF

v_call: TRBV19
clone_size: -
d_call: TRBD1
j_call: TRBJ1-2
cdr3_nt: TGTGCCAGTAGTAGGTTACCGGGACAGGGGTTGGAGGGCTACACCTTC
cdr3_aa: CASSRLPGQGLEGYTF

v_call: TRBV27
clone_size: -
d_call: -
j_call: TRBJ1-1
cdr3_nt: TGTGCCAGGCGTGGAGCTTTCTTT
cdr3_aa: CARRGAFF

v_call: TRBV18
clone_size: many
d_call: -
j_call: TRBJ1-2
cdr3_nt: TGTGCCAGCCGAGGGGGCTATGGCTACACCTTC
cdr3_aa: CASRGGYGYTF

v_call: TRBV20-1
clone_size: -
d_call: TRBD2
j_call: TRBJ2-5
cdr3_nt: TGCAGTGCTAGAGATCGACTAGCGGGAGGGAAGGGGGAGACCCAGTACTTC
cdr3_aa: CSARDRLAGGKGETQYF

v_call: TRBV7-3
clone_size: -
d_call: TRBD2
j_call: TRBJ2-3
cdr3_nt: TGTGCCAGCAGCTCTACTAGCGGGAGAGGTACGCAGTATTTT
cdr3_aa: CASSSTSGRGTQYF

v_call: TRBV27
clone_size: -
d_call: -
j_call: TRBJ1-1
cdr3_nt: TGTGCCAGCAGAAGAGGACGCGAGTTTGAGGCTTTCTTT
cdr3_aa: CASRRGREFEAFF

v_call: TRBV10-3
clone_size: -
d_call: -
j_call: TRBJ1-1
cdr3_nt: TGTGCCATCAGTGAGTCCCCAGCCTGGAACACTGAAGCTTTCTTT
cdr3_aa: CAISESPAWNTEAFF

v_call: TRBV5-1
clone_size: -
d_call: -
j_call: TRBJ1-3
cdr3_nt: TGCGCCAGCAGCTCGCAGTCAGCTGGAAACACCATATATTTT
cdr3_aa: CASSSQSAGNTIYF

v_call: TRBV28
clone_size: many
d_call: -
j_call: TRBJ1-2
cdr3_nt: TGTGCCAGCAGTTCACACCGGGAGTATCCTAACTATGGCTACACCTTC
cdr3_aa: CASSSHREYPNYGYTF

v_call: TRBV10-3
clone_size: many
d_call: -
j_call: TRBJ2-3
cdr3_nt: TGTGCCATCAGTGCCCTCCCGAAAAGCACAGATACGCAGTATTTT
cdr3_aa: CAISALPKSTDTQYF

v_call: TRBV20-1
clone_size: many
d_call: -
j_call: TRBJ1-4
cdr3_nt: TGCAGTGCTAGACGGGACGGTGAAAAACTGTTTTTT
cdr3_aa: CSARRDGEKLFF

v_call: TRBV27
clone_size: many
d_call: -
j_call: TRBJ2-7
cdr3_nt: TGTGCCAGCAGTAGACCGGGGACCTCTATACAATACGAGCAGTACTTC
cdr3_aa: CASSRPGTSIQYEQYF

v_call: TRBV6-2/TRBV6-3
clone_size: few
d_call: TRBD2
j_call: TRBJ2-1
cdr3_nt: TGTGCCAGCTGTGGACTAGCGGGAGCGGCAGTTGAGAATGAGCAGTTCTTC
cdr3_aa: CASCGLAGAAVENEQFF

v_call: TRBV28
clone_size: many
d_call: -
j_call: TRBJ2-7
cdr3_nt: TGTGCCAGCAGTTATCCGGGACTCTACGAGCAGTACTTC
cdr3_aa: CASSYPGLYEQYF

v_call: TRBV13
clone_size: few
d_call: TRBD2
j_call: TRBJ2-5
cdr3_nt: TGTGCCAGCAGCCAACGGCAGGGAGGGCGGCAAGAGACCCAGTACTTC
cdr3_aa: CASSQRQGGRQETQYF

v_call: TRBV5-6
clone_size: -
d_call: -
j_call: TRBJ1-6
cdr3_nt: TGTGCCAGCAGCTTCAACAATTCACCCCTCCACTTT
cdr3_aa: CASSFNNSPLHF

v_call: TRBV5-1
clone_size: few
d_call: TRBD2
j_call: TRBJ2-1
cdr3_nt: TGCGCCAGCAGCGCTGGACTAGCGGTCCCGGGTGAGCAGTTCTTC
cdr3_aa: CASSAGLAVPGEQFF

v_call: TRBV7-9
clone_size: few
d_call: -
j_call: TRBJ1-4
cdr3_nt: TGTGCCAGCAGCTTATCAACTAATGAAAAACTGTTTTTT
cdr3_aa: CASSLSTNEKLFF

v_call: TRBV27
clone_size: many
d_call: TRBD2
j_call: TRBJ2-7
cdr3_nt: TGTGCCAGCAGTTTTCGCGGGAGTGGGTACGAGCAGTACTTC
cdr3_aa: CASSFRGSGYEQYF

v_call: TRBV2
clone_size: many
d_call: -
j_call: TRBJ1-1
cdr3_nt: TGTGCCGGGAACAGGATTTTGAACACTGAAGCTTTCTTT
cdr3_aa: CAGNRILNTEAFF

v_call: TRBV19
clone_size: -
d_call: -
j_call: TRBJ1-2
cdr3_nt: TGTGCCAGTAGTGTCCAGAGGGCCTATGGCTACACCTTC
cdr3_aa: CASSVQRAYGYTF

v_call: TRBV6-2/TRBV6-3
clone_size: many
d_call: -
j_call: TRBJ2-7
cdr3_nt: TGTGCCAGCAGTTATTCTACATACTACGAGCAGTACTTC
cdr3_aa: CASSYSTYYEQYF

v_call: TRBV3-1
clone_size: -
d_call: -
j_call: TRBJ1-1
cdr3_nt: TGTGCCAGCAGCCACCTCAGGACGATAGGTGCTTTCTTT
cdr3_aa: CASSHLRTIGAFF